The 10 T cell receptor beta chains given below trace back to one sample, sequenced in a study of shared clonotypes between healthy human individuals. TCRdb keeps only in-frame clones here, not all; method: immunoSEQ multiplex PCR. The profile shows 2 million to 2.5 million clones, almost 96% of them singletons. The sequenced sample was naive CD4+ T cells sorted from blood. Subset indicated: CD45RA+ positively selected. The receptor source for this set is a man between 18 and 29 years old in good health.

The genes are TRBV6-6 and TRBJ1-2; 7 bases are shared with TRBD1. With V trimmed by 6 bases and J by 3 bases, 7 bases remained unmatched. Per germline, CDR1 MNHNY and CDR2 SVGAGI (reference sequence). This CDR3 spans 14 amino acids. For the CDR3, the DNA is TGTGCCAGCAGACCAGGGGGGGGATACTATGGCTACACCTTC. As protein: CASRPGGGYYGYTF.

This clone was detected only once. V and J are TRBV10-3 and TRBJ2-4; D gene uncertain. CDR3 length: 16 amino acids. V was pared by 2 bases and J by 5 bases, with 16 bases between. CDR1 and CDR2 from the germline V gene are ENHRY and SYGVKD. The CDR3 loop is CAISETLPGLQNIQYF. DNA of the CDR3: TGTGCCATCAGTGAGACGCTGCCTGGCCTCCAAAACATTCAGTACTTC.

This clone was observed a single time. This rearrangement joins TRBV4-3 to TRBJ2-2; a weak D match, TRBD2 (5 bases). Trimming left V 0 bases short and J 5 bases short, with 16 bases between. Germline CDR1 reads LGHNA; CDR2 reads YSLEER. The CDR3 has 17 amino acids. CDR3 region: CASSQDRSRGGTGELFF. For the CDR3, the DNA is TGCGCCAGCAGCCAAGATAGGTCCCGGGGTGGAACCGGGGAGCTGTTTTTT.

The chain employs TRBV19 and TRBJ2-7; D is unresolved. Germline CDR1 is LNHDA and CDR2 is SQIVND (reference sequence). V was shortened by 2 bases and J by 0 bases, with 8 bases between the two germline ends. This CDR3 is 14 amino acids long. The CDR3 bases are TGTGCCAGTAGTATAATGGGGAACTCCTACGAGCAGTACTTC. Protein sequence: CASSIMGNSYEQYF.

The genes are TRBV28 and TRBJ2-1; perhaps TRBD1 as D (5 bases). The CDR3 is 12 residues long. Germline V gene lookup returns CDR1 MDHEN and CDR2 SYDVKM. V gave up 6 bases and J gave up 9 bases, with 12 bases separating them. The CDR3 spells CASRTRVVEQFF. The CDR3 nucleotides are TGTGCCAGCAGAACCAGGGTAGTTGAGCAGTTCTTC.

J is TRBJ1-1 and V is TRBV14, with 10 bases identical to TRBD1. J was trimmed by 1 base and V by 4 bases; bases with no gene match: 6. Germline assignment: CDR1 SGHDN and CDR2 FVKESK. The length of the CDR3 is 16 residues. The CDR3 spells CASSRGTGVGNTEAFF. The CDR3 coding sequence is TGTGCCAGCAGCCGAGGGACAGGGGTGGGGAACACTGAAGCTTTCTTT.

V and J are TRBV5-4 and TRBJ2-1, with 10 bases fitting TRBD2. The CDR3 sequence is 17 residues long. From germline, CDR1 is SGHNT and CDR2 YYREEE (reference sequence). After removal of 0 bases from V and 7 bases from J, the junction contained 10 bases not matched to a gene. Here the CDR3 reads CASSLGSSGGARNEQFF. The DNA for the CDR3 is TGTGCCAGCAGCTTGGGGTCCAGCGGGGGGGCTAGGAATGAGCAGTTCTTC.

About this clone: Other DNA sequences of this sample code for an identical CDR3. V is TRBV9 and J is TRBJ2-7; 11 bases are shared with TRBD1. Germline lookup yields CDR1 SGDLS and CDR2 YYNGEE. V shed 0 bases, J shed 2 bases, and the junction held 4 bases outside the gene matches. This CDR3 is 16 amino acids long. CDR3 protein: CASSVAGTGGPYEQYF. For the CDR3, the DNA is TGTGCCAGCAGCGTAGCGGGGACAGGGGGGCCCTACGAGCAGTACTTC.

This chain connects TRBV7-8 to TRBJ2-5; no definite D call. There are 15 residues in the CDR3. V shed 5 bases and J shed 0 bases, with 13 bases lying between them. Per germline, CDR1 SGHVS and CDR2 FQNEAQ. CDR3 DNA: TGTGCCAGCAGCACCCGACTTCTGCACCAAGAGACCCAGTACTTC. This codes for CASSTRLLHQETQYF. The complete variable domain, with remaining parts taken from reference TRBV7-8 and TRBJ2-5, reads GAGVSQSPRYKVAKRGQDVALRCDPISGHVSLFWYQQALGQGPEFLTYFQNEAQLDKSGLPSDRFFAERPEGSVSTLKIQRTQQEDSAVYLCASSTRLLHQETQYFGPGTRLLVL.

This chain uses TRBV25-1 with TRBJ1-1; the match to TRBD1 covers 7 bases. In germline, CDR1 is MGHDK, CDR2 SYGVNS. There are 12 residues in the CDR3. With 2 bases clipped from V and 12 bases from J, the junction kept 6 bases outside the gene matches. CDR3 DNA: TGTGCCAGCAGTGAAGGATGGACAGGATCTTTCTTT. Translated, it gives CASSEGWTGSFF.